The T cell receptor (beta chain) described here comes from a study of shared clonotypes between healthy human individuals. Findings of the study overall: The study drew on few donors, limiting represented genetic and exposure-history diversity.

Regarding this clone: The antigen is not known.

Naive CD8 cells comprised CD45RO-negative, CCR7-positively selected cells, excluding terminally differentiated effector memory CD45RA+ cells. Only in-frame clones appear in the TCRdb table, and some are missing; sequencing was by immunoSEQ multiplex PCR. Of roughly 570,000 clones listed, nearly 98% are singletons. Germline CDR1 MNHEY, CDR2 SVGAGI. The CDR3 totals 15 residues. With V trimmed by 5 bases and J by 4 bases, 9 bases remained unmatched. V is TRBV6-5 and J is TRBJ2-7; 9 bases are a match to TRBD1. The sample comprised naive CD8+ T cells sorted from blood. This sequence was found in a man under 40 in good health. CDR3 coding DNA: TGTGCCAGCAGTCCCCACGGGACAGGGTCATACGAGCAGTACTTC. This encodes CASSPHGTGSYEQYF.